This TCR beta chain was identified in a study of shared clonotypes between healthy human individuals. Study at large: For every donor, three CD4 naive, three CD4 memory, two CD8 naive and one CD8 memory plates were used.

Study conclusions and caveats: A generally larger estimated richness was seen in naive subsets than in memory subsets.

Here immunoSEQ multiplex PCR was the method, and the copy in TCRdb shows in-frame clones only, minus some. The data show around 2.1 million clones, under 95% seen once. Trimming removed 1 base at V and 11 bases at J, with 17 bases between. CDR3 length: 14 residues. Germline V gene sequence: CDR1 SGHVS, CDR2 FNYEAQ. A note on this clone: Its antigen is as yet unknown.

Cells designated naive CD8 were CD45RO-negative and were positively selected for CCR7, with terminally differentiated effector memory CD45RA+ cells excluded. HIV-negative, healthy adults without recent acute infections or vaccinations were the donors. The V call is TRBV7-6, the J call TRBJ1-1; D call uncertain. This TCR came from a man between 18 and 35 years old in good health. Some clones in this sample may be carry-over from other donors' samples. Material for sequencing was naive CD8+ T cells from PBMCs. As DNA, the CDR3 is TGTGCCAGCAGCTTAGAGCCACCGGGGTCGAAGGCTTTCTTT. Its protein is CASSLEPPGSKAFF.